The 16 T cell receptor beta chains below were found in one sample sequenced in a study of OX40 agonist ivuxolimab in advanced cancers. Profiling relied on immunoSEQ multiplex PCR, and the TCRdb table lists in-frame clones only, not all of them. The sample lists about 66,000 clones, about 83% occurring once. This material consisted of CD4+ or CD8+ T cells sorted from blood, taken in a trial of the OX40 agonist ivuxolimab. These receptors all come from an adult with an advanced solid tumor such as melanoma, head and neck, liver or kidney cancer.

The rearrangement uses TRBV10-3 and TRBJ1-2, with TRBD1 matching over 12 bases. Trimming at V came to 0 bases and at J to 8 bases, leaving 4 bases not matched to a gene. There are 15 residues in the CDR3. Germline V gene sequence: CDR1 ENHRY, CDR2 SYGVKD. In DNA form, the CDR3 reads TGTGCCATCAGTGAGTCGGGAGGGACAGGGGGCGGCTACACCTTC. It specifies CAISESGGTGGGYTF.

The CDR3 coding sequence is TGTGCCAGCACTCGCGGCGTAGGGGGCGATTCACCCCTCCACTTT. It yields the protein CASTRGVGGDSPLHF. The genes are TRBV2 and TRBJ1-6; TRBD1 matches at 7 bases. V lost 7 bases and J lost 8; bases outside the gene matches: 11. The CDR3 is made up of 15 amino acids. Germline CDR1 is SNHLY and CDR2 is FYNNEI.

J is TRBJ1-6 and V is TRBV27; no clear D. Germline assignment: CDR1 MNHEY and CDR2 SMNVEV (reference sequence). This CDR3 region has 15 residues. V was shortened by 7 bases and J by 6 bases, with 16 bases between the two germline ends. The CDR3 loop is CASKDLGPRNSPLHF. DNA for the CDR3: TGTGCCAGCAAAGACCTCGGGCCTCGTAATTCACCCCTCCACTTT.

This chain uses TRBV19 with TRBJ2-7; 8 nucleotides agree with TRBD1. Germline lookup yields CDR1 LNHDA and CDR2 SQIVND (reference sequence). The CDR3 totals 14 residues. The J segment lost 6 bases and the V segment lost 5 bases, leaving 9 bases of the junction unmatched. CDR3 residues: CASSVGGQASEQYF. CDR3 nucleotide sequence: TGTGCCAGTAGTGTCGGGGGACAGGCGAGCGAGCAGTACTTC. Full variable domain (outside the CDR3, taken from reference TRBV19 and TRBJ2-7): DGGITQSPKYLFRKEGQNVTLSCEQNLNHDAMYWYRQDPGQGLRLIYYSQIVNDFQKGDIAEGYSVSREKKESFPLTVTSAQKNPTAFYLCASSVGGQASEQYFGPGTRLTVT.

CDR3 bases: TGTGCCAGTAGTAGGGACACCGCTAACTATGGCTACACCTTC. It specifies CASSRDTANYGYTF. The rearrangement uses TRBV19 and TRBJ1-2, with D possibly being TRBD1 (6 bases). This CDR3 has 14 amino acids. In germline, CDR1 is LNHDA, CDR2 SQIVND (reference sequence). V gave up 4 bases and J gave up 0 bases, with 9 bases separating them.

V usage is TRBV6-6 and J usage is TRBJ1-6, with 10 bases lining up with TRBD1. Germline CDR1 and CDR2: MNHNY and SVGAGI (reference sequence). CDR3 length: 15 residues. After removal of 6 bases from V and 10 bases from J, the junction contained 9 bases not matched to a gene. In DNA form, the CDR3 reads TGTGCCAGCAGCTCAATGGACAGGGGGAGGTCACCCCTCCACTTT. Translation: CASSSMDRGRSPLHF.

V is TRBV6-5 and J is TRBJ2-1; D is possibly TRBD1 (5 bases). CDR1 is MNHEY, CDR2 SVGAGI, per germline. Trimming left V 6 bases short and J 6 bases short, with 15 bases between. This CDR3 region has 14 residues. The CDR3 is CASRPVARANEQFF. In DNA, the CDR3 is TGTGCCAGCAGACCTGTGGCCAGGGCCAATGAGCAGTTCTTC.

The rearrangement joins TRBV2 to TRBJ1-1; D unresolved. Germline loops: CDR1 SNHLY, CDR2 FYNNEI. The CDR3 is made up of 17 amino acids. The ends were cut back, 4 bases at V and 3 bases at J, with 21 bases in the middle. CDR3 nucleotides: TGTGCCAGCAGTGTGGCAGGCGAAATCCATGGGGACACTGAAGCTTTCTTT. Translated, it gives CASSVAGEIHGDTEAFF.

CDR3 amino acids: CASSMGGRGQNTEAFF. The CDR3 nucleotides read TGTGCCAGTAGTATGGGAGGCAGGGGGCAGAACACTGAAGCTTTCTTT. The rearrangement uses TRBV19 and TRBJ1-1, with 8 positions matching TRBD1. Looked up from germline, CDR1 is LNHDA and CDR2 is SQIVND (reference sequence). The CDR3 is 16 residues long. J lost 1 base, V lost 3 bases, and 7 bases had no gene match.

This clone was observed a few times. Other DNA sequences in the same sample also yield this CDR3. The genes are TRBV5-4 and TRBJ2-5; D perhaps matches TRBD2 (5 bases). The V end lost 0 bases, the J end lost 4 bases, and 10 bases lay between the germline ends. Germline assignment: CDR1 SGHNT and CDR2 YYREEE (reference sequence). CDR3 length: 14 residues. CDR3 coding DNA: TGTGCCAGCAGCTTGGCCGGGGTGGGAGAGACCCAGTACTTC. Translation: CASSLAGVGETQYF.

The rearrangement joins TRBV18 to TRBJ1-5, with D unclear. Per germline, CDR1 KGHSH and CDR2 LQKENI. The CDR3 spans 14 residues. The V end lost 3 bases, the J end lost 5 bases, and 11 bases lay between the germline ends. CDR3 sequence reads: CASSPPDGDQPQHF. The CDR3 DNA is TGTGCCAGCTCACCTCCCGACGGAGATCAGCCCCAGCATTTT.

This clone was seen a single time. CDR3 sequence: CASRTRVGPNEQYF. The CDR3 bases are TGTGCCAGCCGCACCAGGGTTGGCCCTAACGAGCAGTACTTC. V usage is TRBV6-6 and J usage is TRBJ2-7; D may be TRBD1 (5 bases). Germline CDR1 is MNHNY and CDR2 is SVGAGI (reference sequence). V was clipped by 8 bases and J by 5 bases, with 19 bases between them. This CDR3 is 14 amino acids long.

This clone was found once. The CDR3 is CASSLRTNTEAFF. Written as DNA, the CDR3 is TGTGCCAGCAGCTTACGAACGAACACTGAAGCTTTCTTT. This chain joins TRBV7-9 and TRBJ1-1; D gene ambiguous. CDR3 length equals 13 residues. The ends were cut back, 2 bases at V and 1 base at J, with 5 bases in the middle. CDR1 and CDR2 (germline): SEHNR, FQNEAQ (reference sequence).

The chain carries TRBV7-8 and TRBJ2-7, with D possibly being TRBD2 (6 bases). Trimming took 5 bases from V and 3 from J, leaving 14 bases between them. Germline assignment: CDR1 SGHVS and CDR2 FQNEAQ. CDR3 length equals 14 residues. DNA of the CDR3: TGTGCCAGCAGCCTCGGATTCGGGGGCTACGAGCAGTACTTC. Amino acids: CASSLGFGGYEQYF.

V and J are TRBV7-2 and TRBJ1-2; D not resolved. V was trimmed by 5 bases and J by 4 bases, leaving 11 bases between them. This CDR3 spans 13 amino acids. The germline gives CDR1 SGHTA, CDR2 FQGNSA. The CDR3 loop reads CASSPQTTYGYTF. The CDR3 DNA reads TGTGCCAGCAGCCCGCAGACGACCTATGGCTACACCTTC.

This clone was detected once. This rearrangement joins TRBV6-5 to TRBJ1-2; D is undetermined. CDR3 length: 12 residues. Germline V CDR1 and CDR2: MNHEY, SVGAGI. V shed 6 bases and J shed 8 bases, with 13 bases lying between them. Written as DNA, the CDR3 is TGTGCCAGCAGAGACATCGAGGAGGGCTACACCTTC. Translation gives CASRDIEEGYTF.